The 27 T cell receptor beta chains given below trace back to one sample, sequenced in a study of CD8+CD57+ T cells in acquired aplastic anemia. Patients chosen for sequencing had CD8+CD57+ cells that had expanded, as shown by flow cytometry. Genomic DNA, the template, was used for profiling of the TCR beta VDJ and CDR3. TCRdb passed the reads through MiXCR, listing each CDR3 protein once. The table shows roughly 150,000 distinct CDR3 sequences, with approximately 51% occurring only once. The sample taken for sequencing was sorted CD4+, CD8+, or CD8+CD57+ T cells (not recorded which) from PBMCs. These receptors were obtained from a human donor with aplastic anemia.

On this clonotype itself: Its ends do not fully match the called genes, so a read error is possible. V is TRBV20-1 and J is TRBJ2-4, with a weak D call TRBD2 (5 bases). This CDR3 has 15 residues. Germline V gene sequence: CDR1 DFQATT, CDR2 SNEGSKA (reference sequence). CDR3 coding DNA: TGCAATGCTGAGAAGGCCGGGATAGCCAAAAACATTCAGTACTTC. This translates into CNAEKAGIAKNIQYF.

There are many counts of this clonotype. This chain joins TRBV6-5 and TRBJ2-5; D gene ambiguous. V lost 4 bases and J lost 3, with 12 bases in between. Per germline, CDR1 MNHEY and CDR2 SVGAGI. The CDR3 runs to 14 residues. CDR3 residues: CASSSPRMEETQYF. The CDR3 DNA reads TGTGCCAGCAGTTCCCCTCGGATGGAAGAGACCCAGTACTTC.

The chain uses TRBV7-3 and TRBJ2-5; 12 positions match TRBD2. From germline, CDR1 is SGHTA and CDR2 FQGTGA. This CDR3 is built from 13 residues. The trim removed 5 bases at V and 10 bases at J, leaving 5 bases unmatched. CDR3 sequence: CASSVSSGGGQYF. CDR3 nucleotides: TGTGCCAGCAGCGTTTCTAGCGGGGGGGGCCAGTACTTC. Based on the CDR3 plus reference TRBV7-3 and TRBJ2-5, the full variable domain is GAGVSQTPSNKVTEKGKYVELRCDPISGHTALYWYRQSLGQGPEFLIYFQGTGAADDSGLPNDRFFAVRPEGSVSTLKIQRTERGDSAVYLCASSVSSGGGQYFGPGTRLLVL.

V usage is TRBV25-1 and J usage is TRBJ1-1; weak D call: TRBD1 (6 bases). The CDR3 totals 14 residues. The V end lost 3 bases, the J end lost 6 bases, and 14 bases lay between the germline ends. Germline CDR1 and CDR2: MGHDK and SYGVNS. Written as DNA, the CDR3 is TGTGCCAGCAGTGATGTAGGGGGAGGGGCTGAAGCTTTCTTT. This sequence encodes CASSDVGGGAEAFF.

The rearrangement links TRBV20-1 to TRBJ2-7; 13 bases match TRBD2. Germline V gene sequence: CDR1 DFQATT, CDR2 SNEGSKA (reference sequence). Losses at the gene ends were 5 bases for V and 2 bases for J; bases not matched to a gene: 6. The CDR3 is 15 amino acids. CDR3 protein: CSALRLAGGTYEQYF. The CDR3 coding sequence is TGCAGTGCTCTAAGACTAGCGGGGGGTACCTACGAGCAGTACTTC.

The V gene is TRBV7-6, the J gene TRBJ2-1; 9 bases agree with TRBD2. The CDR3 is made up of 14 amino acids. Unmatched junction bases numbered 6, after V lost 4 bases and J lost 8 bases. Germline V CDR1 and CDR2: SGHVS, FNYEAQ. This chain's CDR3 is CASSSIAGVDEQFF. The CDR3 DNA follows: TGTGCCAGCAGCTCAATAGCGGGAGTTGATGAGCAGTTCTTC.

The V call is TRBV25-1, the J call TRBJ1-2, with D unclear. V dropped 6 bases and J dropped 7 bases, with 15 bases sitting between them. This CDR3 is 13 amino acids long. The germline CDR1 and CDR2 sequences are MGHDK and SYGVNS. CDR3 nucleotide sequence: TGTGCCAGCAGCCGCCCAGGAGGTGGTGGCTACACCTTC. It translates to CASSRPGGGGYTF.

This chain uses TRBV5-1 with TRBJ1-2, with D perhaps TRBD1 (5 bases). The CDR3 consists of 13 residues. CDR1 is SGHRS, CDR2 YFSETQ, per germline. Trimming removed 2 bases from V and 8 bases from J, with 13 bases in between. The CDR3 sequence: CASSLGTRVGYTF. CDR3 nucleotides: TGCGCCAGCAGCTTAGGGACGAGGGTAGGCTACACCTTC.

This clonotype was counted ten times or more. V and J are TRBV7-3 and TRBJ2-5; possibly TRBD2 for D (5 bases). This CDR3 is 13 amino acids long. Trimming left V 2 bases short and J 5 bases short, with 9 bases between. Germline CDR1 is SGHTA and CDR2 is FQGTGA. The CDR3 reads CASSLRGSETQYF. The CDR3, as DNA: TGTGCCAGCAGCTTACGCGGGTCGGAGACCCAGTACTTC.

This clonotype has a count of ten or more. The V call is TRBV20-1, the J call TRBJ2-5; 7 nucleotides match TRBD2. This CDR3 is 12 amino acids long. The ends lost 6 bases at V and 5 bases at J; junction bases unmatched: 6. Per germline, CDR1 DFQATT and CDR2 SNEGSKA (reference sequence). Here the CDR3 reads CSAGLVVETQYF. The DNA of the CDR3 is TGCAGTGCCGGACTAGTTGTGGAGACCCAGTACTTC.

The V gene is TRBV24-1, the J gene TRBJ2-1; 15 nucleotides agree with TRBD2. This CDR3 comprises 18 residues. V lost 3 bases and J lost 8; bases outside the gene matches: 10. The germline V gene encodes CDR1 KGHDR and CDR2 SFDVKD. The CDR3 here is CATSDVQIGTSGRYEQFF. The CDR3 region has the DNA TGTGCCACCAGTGATGTCCAAATCGGGACTAGCGGGAGGTATGAGCAGTTCTTC.

Notes on this clonotype: A much larger clone differs from this one at a single base, so this may be a read error. In DNA, the CDR3 is TGTGCCGGCAGTTACGGGGGGGCTGGAAACACCATATATTTT. The encoded protein is CAGSYGGAGNTIYF. The chain couples TRBV6-5 to TRBJ1-3, with D maybe TRBD1 (5 bases). The CDR3 has 14 residues. Germline values: CDR1 MNHEY, CDR2 SVGAGI.

The DNA for the CDR3 is TGTGCCAGCACTGAGGCCGGCTTACCGGTAGAGACCCAGTACTTC. This translates into CASTEAGLPVETQYF. This chain connects TRBV9 to TRBJ2-5, with D uncertain. Germline CDR1 is SGDLS and CDR2 is YYNGEE. V dropped 6 bases and J dropped 4 bases, with 19 bases sitting between them. The CDR3 extends over 15 amino acids.

This clonotype was recorded at least ten times. This rearrangement joins TRBV9 to TRBJ1-2, with D perhaps matching TRBD1 (5 bases). CDR3 size: 15 residues. Germline-derived CDR1 and CDR2 are SGDLS and YYNGEE. Deletions cut 2 bases from V and 4 bases from J, with 15 bases between. Here the CDR3 reads CASSVLDSPLYGYTF. The CDR3 bases are TGTGCCAGCAGCGTCCTCGACAGTCCCCTCTATGGCTACACCTTC.

The gene calls are TRBV11-2 and TRBJ2-7; TRBD2 might be the D (7 bases). The CDR3 is 13 amino acids. Germline CDR1 reads SGHAT; CDR2 reads FQNNGV. V was cut by 7 bases and J by 0 bases, with 10 bases left in between. The CDR3 loop reads CASKGGDSYEQYF. CDR3 coding DNA: TGTGCCAGCAAGGGGGGGGACTCCTACGAGCAGTACTTC.

In this sample, this clonotype turned up many times. This chain links TRBV11-2 with TRBJ2-1; 10 positions match TRBD1. Germline V CDR1 and CDR2: SGHAT, FQNNGV. V gave up 5 bases and J gave up 3 bases; unmatched junction bases: 13. The CDR3 is 18 amino acids. In DNA form, the CDR3 reads TGTGCCAGCAGCCCGAGAGGGTCGACAGGGGGCGACTACAATGAGCAGTTCTTC. Residues: CASSPRGSTGGDYNEQFF.

This sequence joins TRBV7-3 and TRBJ2-3, with D uncertain. The V end was cut by 5 bases, the J end by 4 bases, with 10 bases between. Germline V gives CDR1 SGHTA, CDR2 FQGTGA. This CDR3 region has 13 residues. The CDR3 loop is CASSPDKADTQYF. CDR3 DNA: TGTGCCAGCAGCCCCGACAAGGCAGATACGCAGTATTTT.

The chain combines TRBV5-1 with TRBJ2-7; 7 bases align to TRBD1. The CDR3 loop spans 15 amino acids. Germline CDR1 SGHRS, CDR2 YFSETQ. Germline trimming cut 9 bases from V and 2 bases from J; bases unmatched to any gene: 14. In DNA, the CDR3 is TGCGCCACCTCTAGGGACAGTACAGGACCCTACGAGCAGTACGTC. Protein sequence: CATSRDSTGPYEQYV.

About this clonotype itself: A much larger clone lies one base from this, so it may be a read error. The chain has TRBV6-2 or TRBV6-3 and TRBJ2-7; the match to TRBD1 covers 7 bases. The ends lost 2 bases at V and 4 bases at J; junction bases unmatched: 11. The CDR3 spans 16 residues. Germline V gives CDR1 MNHEY, CDR2 SVGEGT. The CDR3 reads CASSYTNDRVEYEQYV. In DNA form, the CDR3 reads TGTGCCAGCAGTTACACCAATGACAGGGTCGAATACGAGCAGTACGTC.

This clonotype was seen ten or more times. The V gene is TRBV19, the J gene TRBJ1-3, with no clear D. Germline-derived CDR1 and CDR2 are LNHDA and SQIVND (reference sequence). The V end was cut by 4 bases, the J end by 3 bases, with 13 bases between. The CDR3 loop spans 15 amino acids. The DNA for the CDR3 is TGTGCCAGTAGTACCTACGCCGGCCTTGGAAACACCATATATTTT. It yields the protein CASSTYAGLGNTIYF.

The rearrangement links TRBV19 to TRBJ2-7; D is unclear. The germline CDR1 and CDR2 sequences are LNHDA and SQIVND (reference sequence). V dropped 5 bases and J dropped 3 bases, with 8 bases sitting between them. The CDR3 is 12 amino acids. The CDR3 here is CASSDGNYEQYF. As DNA, the CDR3 is TGTGCCAGTAGTGACGGCAACTACGAGCAGTACTTC.

The rearrangement joins TRBV20-1 to TRBJ2-3; D is possibly TRBD1 or TRBD2 (5 bases each). The CDR3 is 12 residues long. CDR1 is DFQATT and CDR2 is SNEGSKA in the germline V gene (reference sequence). CDR3 nucleotides: TGCAGCTCTATGGGGGGCACAGATACGCAGTATTTT. Protein sequence: CSSMGGTDTQYF.

The chain carries TRBV29-1 and TRBJ1-2, with D maybe TRBD1 (5 bases). This CDR3 spans 12 amino acids. Per the germline V gene, CDR1 is SQVTM and CDR2 is ANQGSEA. The ends were cut back, 3 bases at V and 3 bases at J, with 8 bases in the middle. The CDR3 loop is CSVDQGDYGYTF. CDR3 DNA: TGCAGCGTTGACCAGGGAGACTATGGCTACACCTTC.

This clonotype was picked up a small number of times. V is TRBV25-1 and J is TRBJ2-2; 12 nucleotides match TRBD2. This CDR3 is 20 amino acids long. In germline, CDR1 is MGHDK, CDR2 SYGVNS. V gave up 6 bases and J gave up 2 bases; unmatched junction bases: 16. The CDR3 spells CASSWGTSGYSGANTGELFF. CDR3 coding DNA: TGTGCCAGCAGCTGGGGGACTAGCGGGTACTCTGGGGCCAACACCGGGGAGCTGTTTTTT.

The chain has TRBV19 and TRBJ1-1; a possible D gene is TRBD1 (6 bases). V gave up 7 bases and J gave up 8 bases, with 14 bases separating them. The CDR3 extends over 12 amino acids. Germline V gene sequence: CDR1 LNHDA, CDR2 SQIVND (reference sequence). In DNA form, the CDR3 reads TGTGCCAGTAATATCGGTACAGGGGAAGCTTTCTTT. Amino acids: CASNIGTGEAFF. The complete variable domain, with remaining parts taken from reference TRBV19 and TRBJ1-1, reads DGGITQSPKYLFRKEGQNVTLSCEQNLNHDAMYWYRQDPGQGLRLIYYSQIVNDFQKGDIAEGYSVSREKKESFPLTVTSAQKNPTAFYLCASNIGTGEAFFGQGTRLTVV.

In this sample, this clonotype turned up many times. The rearrangement joins TRBV9 to TRBJ2-3; D is possibly TRBD2 (6 bases). Trimming pared 0 bases from V and 2 bases from J, leaving 10 bases between. Germline CDR1 and CDR2: SGDLS and YYNGEE. The CDR3 consists of 15 residues. DNA of the CDR3: TGTGCCAGCAGCGTAGGACTAGAAACCACAGATACGCAGTATTTT. This codes for CASSVGLETTDTQYF.

This chain joins TRBV2 and TRBJ1-1; no reliable D call. The V end was cut by 4 bases, the J end by 0 bases, with 9 bases between. Germline V CDR1 and CDR2: SNHLY, FYNNEI. The CDR3 loop spans 14 amino acids. In nucleotides, the CDR3 is TGTGCCAGCAGTGTGACGCATATGAACACTGAAGCTTTCTTT. Its protein product is CASSVTHMNTEAFF.